A single sample is the source of the 27 T cell receptor beta chains below, sequenced in a study of blood T cell repertoires in COVID-19. Clones were sequenced by immunoSEQ multiplex PCR, and TCRdb holds only the in-frame ones, with some missing. The profile shows 15,000 to 19,000 clones, more than 85% of them singletons. Sample: peripheral blood. The origin of the receptors is a man between 60 and 75 years old with acute or convalescent COVID-19.

This chain connects TRBV20-1 to TRBJ1-2; possibly TRBD1 for D (6 bases). Germline lookup yields CDR1 DFQATT and CDR2 SNEGSKA (reference sequence). V lost 3 bases and J lost 7, with 21 bases in between. This CDR3 has 15 residues. The CDR3 DNA is TGCAGTGCTAGTATAGGGGGTAAAGACCAGGGTGGCTACACCTTC. As protein: CSASIGGKDQGGYTF.

V gene TRBV10-3 combines with J gene TRBJ2-7, with TRBD1 matching over 8 bases. The V segment lost 6 bases and the J segment 1 base; nucleotides outside the gene matches: 5. CDR1 and CDR2 from the germline V gene are ENHRY and SYGVKD. The CDR3 spans 14 residues. The CDR3 reads CAISGTGLSYEQYF. The DNA of the CDR3 is TGTGCCATCAGCGGGACAGGACTATCCTACGAGCAGTACTTC.

V and J are TRBV5-1 and TRBJ2-7; TRBD1 matches at 9 bases. J was trimmed by 6 bases and V by 0 bases; bases with no gene match: 10. The length of the CDR3 is 16 residues. CDR1 is SGHRS and CDR2 is YFSETQ in the germline V gene. CDR3 residues: CASSLDRGPPQGEQYF. In DNA form, the CDR3 reads TGCGCCAGCAGCTTGGACAGGGGGCCCCCTCAGGGCGAGCAGTACTTC.

The chain has TRBV27 and TRBJ2-3; 10 nucleotides align to TRBD2. Germline loops: CDR1 MNHEY, CDR2 SMNVEV (reference sequence). V dropped 3 bases and J dropped 0; count of bases not matched to a gene: 3. The CDR3 covers 16 residues. The CDR3 sequence: CASSFWTSGSTDTQYF. The CDR3 nucleotides are TGTGCCAGCAGTTTTTGGACTAGCGGAAGCACAGATACGCAGTATTTT.

The chain uses TRBV5-1 and TRBJ1-1; 9 nucleotides agree with TRBD1. Trimming at V came to 0 bases and at J to 4 bases, leaving 10 bases not matched to a gene. The germline V gene has CDR1 SGHRS and CDR2 YFSETQ. CDR3 length: 17 residues. CDR3 DNA sequence: TGCGCCAGCAGCTTGGTGTCTCAGGGACAGGGAGGCACTGAAGCTTTCTTT. Translating gives CASSLVSQGQGGTEAFF.

Within the sample, this clone is medium-sized (0.01 to 0.1%). Germline is not matched at one junction end, which may reflect a read error. The rearrangement links TRBV5-4 to TRBJ1-2, with a weak D call TRBD1 (5 bases). This CDR3 has 14 residues. Germline assignment: CDR1 SGHNT and CDR2 YYREEE (reference sequence). Here the CDR3 reads CASRLWGSNYGYTF. In DNA form, the CDR3 reads TGTGCCAGCCGCTTGTGGGGCAGTAACTATGGCTACACCTTC. The full variable domain, with the rest looked up from reference TRBV5-4 and TRBJ1-2, is ETGVTQSPTHLIKTRGQQVTLRCSSQSGHNTVSWYQQALGQGPQFIFQYYREEENGRGNFPPRFSGLQFPNYSSELNVNALELDDSALYLCASRLWGSNYGYTFGSGTRLTVV.

This clone appeared a single time. The J gene is TRBJ2-1, the V gene TRBV28, with 10 bases fitting TRBD2. CDR1 MDHEN and CDR2 SYDVKM come from the germline V gene. The V gene end was trimmed by 2 bases and the J gene end by 2 bases; junction bases not matched to a gene: 15. The length of the CDR3 is 20 residues. In nucleotides, the CDR3 is TGTGCCAGCAGTTTACTCGTGGGACTAGCGCACTCCAACGCCTACAATGAGCAGTTCTTC. It codes for CASSLLVGLAHSNAYNEQFF.

V gene TRBV6-5 combines with J gene TRBJ2-7; 8 bases map to TRBD1. This CDR3 contains 16 residues. The V gene's germline CDR1 is MNHEY and CDR2 SVGAGI. The trim removed 0 bases at V and 4 bases at J, leaving 8 bases unmatched. The CDR3 nucleotides are TGTGCCAGCAGTTACTCGAGAGGGACAGGAGCTTACGAGCAGTACTTC. Translation gives CASSYSRGTGAYEQYF.

The J gene is TRBJ1-2, the V gene TRBV9, with TRBD1 matching 8 bases. The J segment lost 8 bases and the V segment lost 3 bases, leaving 9 bases of the junction unmatched. This CDR3 has 14 amino acids. Germline assignment: CDR1 SGDLS and CDR2 YYNGEE. CDR3 sequence (DNA): TGTGCCAGCAGCGCTTCGACAGGGGTTGACGGCTACACCTTC. This gives the protein CASSASTGVDGYTF. The whole variable domain, filled in from reference TRBV9 and TRBJ1-2, reads DSGVTQTPKHLITATGQRVTLRCSPRSGDLSVYWYQQSLDQGLQFLIQYYNGEERAKGNILERFSAQQFPDLHSELNLSSLELGDSALYFCASSASTGVDGYTFGSGTRLTVV.

The chain recombines TRBV29-1 with TRBJ1-5, with 8 bases fitting TRBD1. Germline V gene sequence: CDR1 SQVTM, CDR2 ANQGSEA. After removal of 3 bases from V and 2 bases from J, the junction contained 6 bases not matched to a gene. CDR3 size: 15 residues. The DNA of the CDR3 is TGCAGCGTTGAGGGCAGGGGGCGCGGCAATCAGCCCCAGCATTTT. Protein product: CSVEGRGRGNQPQHF.

The genes are TRBV7-2 and TRBJ1-1; 8 bases align to TRBD1. This CDR3 has 15 amino acids. The V gene's germline CDR1 is SGHTA and CDR2 FQGNSA. J lost 2 bases, V lost 5 bases, and 7 bases had no gene match. CDR3 loop: CASSPPTGGNTEAFF. DNA of the CDR3: TGTGCCAGCAGCCCCCCAACAGGGGGAAACACTGAAGCTTTCTTT.

There are a few counts of this clone. The chain is built from TRBV2 and TRBJ2-1; D uncertain. V was pared by 7 bases and J by 8 bases, with 9 bases between. Germline CDR1 reads SNHLY; CDR2 reads FYNNEI. The CDR3 loop spans 11 amino acids. Written as DNA, the CDR3 is TGTGCCAGCACCCCATCAGATGAGCAGTTCTTC. This gives the protein CASTPSDEQFF. Together with reference TRBV2 and TRBJ2-1, the CDR3 gives the full variable domain: EPEVTQTPSHQVTQMGQEVILRCVPISNHLYFYWYRQILGQKVEFLVSFYNNEISEKSEIFDDQFSVERPDGSNFTLKIRSTKLEDSAMYFCASTPSDEQFFGPGTRLTVL.

The rearrangement links TRBV7-2 to TRBJ1-3, with D perhaps TRBD1 (6 bases). V was pared by 5 bases and J by 6 bases, with 14 bases between. Germline-derived CDR1 and CDR2 are SGHTA and FQGNSA. CDR3 length equals 14 residues. The CDR3 coding sequence is TGTGCCAGCAGCCGTGACAGGTTCTCAAACACCATATATTTT. Translation: CASSRDRFSNTIYF.

This chain joins TRBV7-9 and TRBJ1-6, with 9 bases identical to TRBD1. The CDR3 is 14 amino acids. The V gene end was trimmed by 4 bases and the J gene end by 16 bases; junction bases not matched to a gene: 11. Per the germline V gene, CDR1 is SEHNR and CDR2 is FQNEAQ (reference sequence). CDR3 protein: CASSSGTGFPILHF. The CDR3 bases are TGTGCCAGCAGCTCCGGGACAGGGTTCCCGATTCTCCACTTT.

The chain links TRBV24-1 to TRBJ2-3; D possibly corresponds to TRBD1 (6 bases). The CDR3 consists of 15 residues. The germline V and J ends were trimmed by 3 bases and 7 bases, with 16 bases remaining between them. From germline, CDR1 is KGHDR and CDR2 SFDVKD. CDR3 sequence: CATSDPFGQFYTQYF. The CDR3, as DNA: TGTGCCACCAGTGATCCCTTCGGACAGTTTTATACGCAGTATTTT.

A note on this clone: One end of the junction does not line up with germline, which may come from a read error. The V gene is TRBV6-5, the J gene TRBJ2-4, with a possible D match to TRBD2 (6 bases). Germline loops: CDR1 MNHEY, CDR2 SVGAGI. This CDR3 has 11 amino acids. In DNA form, the CDR3 reads TGTGCCAGCACCTCGGGGGTATCGATCTTCTTC. The encoded protein is CASTSGVSIFF.

The chain couples TRBV10-3 to TRBJ1-2; TRBD1 agrees at 10 bases. Germline V gene sequence: CDR1 ENHRY, CDR2 SYGVKD. CDR3 length: 14 amino acids. V shed 6 bases, J shed 7 bases, and the junction held 8 bases outside the gene matches. The CDR3 is CAIRPWDRGLGYTF. In DNA form, the CDR3 reads TGTGCCATCAGGCCATGGGACAGGGGCCTTGGCTACACCTTC.

The rearrangement joins TRBV3-1 (or the pseudogene TRBV3-2) to TRBJ1-6, with D tentatively TRBD1 (5 bases). CDR3 length equals 14 residues. Germline V gives CDR1 LGHDT, CDR2 YNNKEL (reference sequence). The V and J ends lost 5 bases and 9 bases respectively, with 14 bases between them. The DNA for the CDR3 is TGTGCCAGCAGCTTCCAGGGTCCAGGTTCACCCCTCCACTTT. As protein: CASSFQGPGSPLHF.

This rearrangement joins TRBV7-2 to TRBJ2-5; a possible D gene is TRBD1 (5 bases). V was pared by 3 bases and J by 0 bases, with 11 bases between. Germline V CDR1 and CDR2: SGHTA, FQGNSA. The CDR3 is 15 residues long. The CDR3 DNA follows: TGTGCCAGCAGCTTCCAGGGAAGCAACCAAGAGACCCAGTACTTC. Translated, it gives CASSFQGSNQETQYF.

This clone appeared a single time. This chain connects TRBV5-4 to TRBJ2-7, with D possibly TRBD1 on 6 matching bases. Between the trimmed V and J ends, which lost 4 bases and 5 bases, there was a span of 16 bases. The CDR3 is 14 amino acids. The germline V gene has CDR1 SGHNT and CDR2 YYREEE (reference sequence). The CDR3 is CASSGTGTTHEQYF. The CDR3 DNA reads as TGTGCCAGCAGCGGTACCGGGACAACCCACGAGCAGTACTTC.

The V and J genes are TRBV28 and TRBJ1-3, with a possible D match to TRBD1 (5 bases). The V and J ends lost 3 bases and 1 base respectively, with 10 bases between them. CDR3 length: 15 amino acids. From germline, CDR1 is MDHEN and CDR2 SYDVKM. The CDR3 is CASSFKGQSGNTIYF. The CDR3 DNA reads TGTGCCAGCAGTTTTAAAGGACAATCTGGAAACACCATATATTTT.

This chain uses TRBV11-3 with TRBJ2-7; D is ambiguous. V lost 5 bases and J 6 bases, leaving 17 bases between the germline ends. Germline lookup yields CDR1 SGHNT and CDR2 YENEEA. This CDR3 region has 14 residues. CDR3 sequence: CASSPPHSYGEQYF. As DNA, the CDR3 is TGTGCCAGCAGCCCCCCCCACAGCTACGGCGAGCAGTACTTC.

Turning to this clone: At one end, the junction sequence differs from germline, possibly due to a read error. Other nucleotide sequences from this sample produce the same CDR3. This chain connects TRBV7-3 to TRBJ2-3; weak D call: TRBD2 (5 bases). Germline-derived CDR1 and CDR2 are SGHTA and FQGTGA. The CDR3 runs to 14 residues. Here the CDR3 DNA reads TGTGCCAGTAGCTCCGCGGGTAGGGCAGATACGCAGTATTTT. Amino acid sequence: CASSSAGRADTQYF.

The V and J genes are TRBV28 and TRBJ2-1, with 7 nucleotides matching TRBD2. CDR3 length: 14 residues. Trimming took 6 bases from V and 9 from J; bases not matched to a gene: 11. The germline V gene has CDR1 MDHEN and CDR2 SYDVKM. The CDR3 protein is CASSPPGREFEQFF. CDR3 bases: TGTGCCAGCAGCCCCCCCGGGCGGGAGTTTGAGCAGTTCTTC.

The chain couples TRBV6-5 to TRBJ1-2; TRBD1 aligns across 9 bases. CDR3 length equals 14 residues. The V gene end was trimmed by 6 bases and the J gene end by 1 base; junction bases not matched to a gene: 3. Germline V CDR1 and CDR2: MNHEY, SVGAGI. The DNA of the CDR3 is TGTGCCAGCAGAGAGACAGGGGGTAACTATGGCTACACCTTC. Residues: CASRETGGNYGYTF.

The rearrangement joins TRBV6-1 to TRBJ1-4; 7 bases match TRBD1. The V gene end was trimmed by 0 bases and the J gene end by 0 bases; junction bases not matched to a gene: 7. This CDR3 has 18 amino acids. Germline CDR1 and CDR2: MNHNS and SASEGT. CDR3 DNA sequence: TGTGCCAGCAGTGAAGCCCTATCCACAGGGGCAACTAATGAAAAACTGTTTTTT. Encoded protein: CASSEALSTGATNEKLFF.

CDR3 in amino acids: CASSQNPGLDNEQFF. CDR3 DNA sequence: TGTGCCAGCAGCCAGAATCCGGGACTAGACAATGAGCAGTTCTTC. The chain employs TRBV3-1 (or the pseudogene TRBV3-2) and TRBJ2-1; 8 bases are shared with TRBD2. V shed 3 bases and J 5 bases; nucleotides not matched to a gene: 6. The germline CDR1 and CDR2 sequences are LGHDT and YNNKEL (reference sequence). The CDR3 covers 15 residues.